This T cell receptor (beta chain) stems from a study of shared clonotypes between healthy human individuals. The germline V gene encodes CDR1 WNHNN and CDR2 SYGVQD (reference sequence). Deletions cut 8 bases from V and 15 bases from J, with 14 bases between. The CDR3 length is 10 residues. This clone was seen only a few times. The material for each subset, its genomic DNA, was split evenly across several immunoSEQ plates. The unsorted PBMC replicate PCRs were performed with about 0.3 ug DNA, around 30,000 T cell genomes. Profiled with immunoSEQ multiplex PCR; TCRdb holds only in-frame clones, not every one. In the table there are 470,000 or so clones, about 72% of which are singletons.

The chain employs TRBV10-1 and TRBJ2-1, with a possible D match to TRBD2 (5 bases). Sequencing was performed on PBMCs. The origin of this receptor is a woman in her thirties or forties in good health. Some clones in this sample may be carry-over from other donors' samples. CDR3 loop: CASPEGAAFF. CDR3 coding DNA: TGCGCCAGCCCTGAGGGAGCAGCGTTCTTC.